The entry below describes one T cell receptor beta chain. Indicated treatment: randomized to nivolumab then ipilimumab (arm A) or the reverse (arm B). From thawed PBMCs, live CD3+CD8+ cells negative for CD19 and CD56 were sorted. These data are taken from a study of sequential checkpoint blockade in melanoma. Study at large: Randomization was 1:1 between first-line nivolumab→ipilimumab and ipilimumab→nivolumab. After both sequences, patients received maintenance nivolumab.

Germline CDR1 SGHTS, CDR2 YDEGEE. Trimming removed 0 bases at V and 5 bases at J, with 15 bases between. The CDR3 runs to 15 residues. The protocol was immunoSEQ multiplex PCR, while the TCRdb copy is restricted to in-frame clones and leaves out a portion. The sample lists more than 9,000 clones; less than 85% were seen once. The input for sequencing was CD8+ T cells sorted from blood (inferred from file names), taken from a patient given nivolumab and ipilimumab in sequence. The chain uses TRBV5-8 and TRBJ2-7; weak D call: TRBD2 (5 bases). The clonotype was recovered from a human donor with melanoma. The CDR3 DNA reads TGTGCCAGCAGCTTGGGGAGAGGGTGGAGAAACGAGCAGTACTTC. It codes for CASSLGRGWRNEQYF.